Each of the 5 T cell receptor beta chains below was sequenced from the same sample in a study of cytomegalovirus exposure and HLA in healthy donors. Vbeta (60) and Jbeta (13) primers were used in the PCR. This table comes from immunoSEQ multiplex PCR, and its TCRdb copy is limited to in-frame clones, with some not included. The sample's table shows over 200,000 clones. Sample: PBMCs. The receptors originated from a woman in her 30s in good health and CMV-seropositive.

The genes are TRBV6-1 and TRBJ1-5, with 12 positions matching TRBD1. Germline V gene lookup returns CDR1 MNHNS and CDR2 SASEGT. V was clipped by 5 bases and J by 6 bases; unmatched bases: 5. CDR3 length: 15 residues. The CDR3 region is CASSLGTGGFQPQHF. CDR3 sequence (DNA): TGTGCCAGCAGTCTTGGGACAGGGGGCTTTCAGCCCCAGCATTTT.

The rearrangement joins TRBV27 to TRBJ1-2; D is perhaps TRBD1 (6 bases). Germline values: CDR1 MNHEY, CDR2 SMNVEV (reference sequence). The CDR3 is 14 residues long. Trimming removed 4 bases from V and 2 bases from J, with 11 bases in between. The CDR3 spells CASSCQGYNYGYTF. The DNA of the CDR3 is TGTGCCAGCAGTTGTCAGGGGTACAACTATGGCTACACCTTC.

The chain recombines TRBV14 with TRBJ2-3; 8 positions agree with TRBD2. Germline lookup yields CDR1 SGHDN and CDR2 FVKESK. CDR3 size: 17 residues. V lost 1 base, J lost 5 bases, and 11 bases stayed unmatched. CDR3: CASSQVFGSGTRDTQYF. In DNA form, the CDR3 reads TGTGCCAGCAGCCAAGTTTTTGGGTCCGGGACTAGAGATACGCAGTATTTT.

The CDR3, as DNA: TGTGCCAGCAGAAACTCAGGGGGAAGTGGCTACACCTTC. Amino acid sequence: CASRNSGGSGYTF. This rearrangement joins TRBV6-5 to TRBJ1-2, with 7 positions matching TRBD1. The junction had 8 bases not matched to a gene; V was cut back by 6 bases and J by 7 bases. The CDR3 is 13 residues long. Germline CDR1 MNHEY, CDR2 SVGAGI.

The chain has TRBV29-1 and TRBJ1-2; D might be TRBD1 (5 bases). Trimming stripped 6 bases from V and 6 bases from J, with 14 bases between. The CDR3 is 12 amino acids. The germline gives CDR1 SQVTM, CDR2 ANQGSEA. This CDR3 reads CSVRGRVDGYTF. DNA for the CDR3: TGCAGCGTCCGGGGGAGGGTTGATGGCTACACCTTC.